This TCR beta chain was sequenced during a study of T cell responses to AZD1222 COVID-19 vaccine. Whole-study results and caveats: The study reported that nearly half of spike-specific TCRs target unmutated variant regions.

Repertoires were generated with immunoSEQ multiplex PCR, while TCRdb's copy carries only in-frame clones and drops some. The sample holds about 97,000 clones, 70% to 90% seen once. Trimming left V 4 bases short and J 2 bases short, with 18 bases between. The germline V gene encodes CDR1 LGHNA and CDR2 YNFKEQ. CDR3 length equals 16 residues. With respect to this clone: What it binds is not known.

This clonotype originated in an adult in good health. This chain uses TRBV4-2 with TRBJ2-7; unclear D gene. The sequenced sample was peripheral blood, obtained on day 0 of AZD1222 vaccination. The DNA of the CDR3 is TGTGCCAGCAGCCCCTTAGTCGAGGTGGGTGCCTACGAGCAGTACTTC. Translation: CASSPLVEVGAYEQYF.